These T cell receptor beta chains were read from a single sample in a study of early T cells in non-severe SARS-CoV-2 infection. A single record per CDR3 protein comes from TCRdb applying MiXCR to the 5' RACE reads. The sample lists 60,000 or so distinct CDR3 sequences; 8.7% were seen once. The source was whole blood, collected at baseline. The receptor set was obtained from an adult who was a healthcare worker with PCR-confirmed SARS-CoV-2 infection or an uninfected control (not recorded which). The CDR3 runs from the conserved cysteine through the conserved F or W. D genes are given only for firm matches. Some rows mark clone size as missing; the rest say once, few, many or name a class of expanded clone.

V gene	CDR3 length	clone size	J gene	D gene	CDR3 protein	CDR3 DNA
TRBV5-1	12	many	TRBJ2-3	NA	CASSLDTGSQYF	TGCGCCAGCAGCTTGGATACAGGGTCGCAGTATTTT
TRBV18	14	few	TRBJ2-5	NA	CASSPPSYQETQYF	TGTGCCAGCTCACCGCCGTCCTACCAAGAGACCCAGTACTTC
TRBV28	14	NA	TRBJ1-4	TRBD1	CASSTGQGWKKLFF	TGTGCCAGCAGTACCGGACAGGGGTGGAAAAAACTGTTTTTT
TRBV29-1	15	few	TRBJ2-3	NA	CSVEVGREATDTQYF	TGCAGCGTTGAAGTCGGGCGGGAAGCCACAGATACGCAGTATTTT
TRBV6-1	12	NA	TRBJ2-1	NA	CASSSGLGEQFF	TGTGCCAGCAGCTCAGGACTCGGTGAGCAGTTCTTC
TRBV14	14	NA	TRBJ1-2	NA	CASSSRTATYGYTF	TGTGCCAGCAGTTCGAGGACAGCCACCTATGGCTACACCTTC
TRBV7-9	14	many	TRBJ1-1	NA	CASRRGESGTEAFF	TGTGCCAGCAGGCGAGGGGAGTCGGGCACTGAAGCTTTCTTT
TRBV20-1	17	many	TRBJ2-1	NA	CSARGLKGGVFYNEQFF	TGCAGTGCCCGGGGGCTTAAGGGAGGGGTGTTTTACAATGAGCAGTTCTTC
TRBV12-3/TRBV12-4	16	few	TRBJ2-3	NA	CASSGGPRAKTDTQYF	TGTGCCAGCAGCGGAGGCCCGAGAGCGAAAACAGATACGCAGTATTTT
TRBV5-1	15	NA	TRBJ2-7	NA	CASSSRDRFSYEQYF	TGCGCCAGCAGCTCCCGGGACCGCTTCTCCTACGAGCAGTACTTC
TRBV5-1	15	many	TRBJ2-2	TRBD1	CAGSVGTGVPGELFF	TGCGCCGGCAGCGTCGGGACAGGGGTTCCCGGGGAGCTGTTTTTT
TRBV4-1	17	many	TRBJ2-7	NA	CASSWVSRGASRVEQYF	TGCGCCAGCAGCTGGGTCTCCAGGGGAGCCTCCAGGGTGGAGCAGTACTTC
TRBV28	16	many	TRBJ1-3	NA	CASSFPLGGAGNTIYF	TGTGCCAGCAGTTTCCCCCTTGGGGGTGCTGGAAACACCATATATTTT
TRBV11-2	17	many	TRBJ2-4	TRBD1	CASEDGDRVNPRPIQYF	TGTGCCAGCGAGGACGGAGACAGGGTGAACCCCAGGCCCATTCAGTACTTC
TRBV14	16	NA	TRBJ2-3	TRBD1	CASSQERGRNTDTQYF	TGTGCCAGCAGCCAAGAAAGGGGGCGGAACACAGATACGCAGTATTTT
TRBV7-7	15	NA	TRBJ2-2	NA	CASSLFGGQGGELFF	TGTGCTAGCAGCTTATTTGGGGGTCAAGGCGGGGAGCTGTTTTTT
TRBV12-3/TRBV12-4	14	few	TRBJ2-2	NA	CASSLAGRTGELFF	TGTGCCAGCAGTTTAGCGGGGAGGACCGGGGAGCTGTTTTTT
TRBV7-9	14	NA	TRBJ1-4	TRBD1	CASSLQGTNEKLFF	TGTGCCAGCAGCCTACAGGGGACTAATGAAAAACTGTTTTTT
TRBV10-3	13	few	TRBJ1-1	NA	CAISGTRDTEAFF	TGTGCCATCAGTGGGACCAGGGACACTGAAGCTTTCTTT